Each of the 7 T cell receptor beta chains below was sequenced from the same sample in a study of OX40 agonist ivuxolimab in advanced cancers. Only in-frame clones appear in the TCRdb table, and some are missing; sequencing was by immunoSEQ multiplex PCR. The sample lists 68,000 or so clones; 84% were seen once. The source was CD4+ or CD8+ T cells sorted from blood, collected in a trial of the OX40 agonist ivuxolimab. Receptor source: an adult with an advanced solid tumor such as melanoma, head and neck, liver or kidney cancer.

The J gene is TRBJ1-2, the V gene TRBV18, with 8 bases identical to TRBD1. The trim removed 2 bases at V and 0 bases at J, leaving 14 bases unmatched. Germline loops: CDR1 KGHSH, CDR2 LQKENI. This CDR3 is built from 19 residues. CDR3: CASSPVSDRVSPANYGYTF. Written as DNA, the CDR3 is TGTGCCAGCTCACCAGTTTCGGACAGGGTATCCCCAGCTAACTATGGCTACACCTTC.

The chain combines TRBV27 with TRBJ1-2; D is undetermined. Germline CDR1 and CDR2: MNHEY and SMNVEV (reference sequence). V shed 4 bases and J shed 8 bases, with 14 bases lying between them. The CDR3 contains 13 residues. The CDR3 loop is CASSSTTASGYTF. CDR3 nucleotide sequence: TGTGCCAGCAGTTCCACAACAGCGAGCGGCTACACCTTC.

This chain links TRBV5-1 with TRBJ1-1; possible D gene TRBD1, 6 bases. V gave up 4 bases and J gave up 2 bases, with 12 bases separating them. The germline CDR1 and CDR2 sequences are SGHRS and YFSETQ. The CDR3 length is 14 residues. Here the CDR3 reads CASSPGTLNTEAFF. The CDR3 nucleotides are TGCGCCAGCAGCCCTGGGACACTTAACACTGAAGCTTTCTTT.

The chain links TRBV2 to TRBJ2-7; D is undetermined. Trimming cost V 2 bases and J 3 bases, with 5 bases left between them. Germline CDR1 SNHLY, CDR2 FYNNEI. The length of the CDR3 is 12 residues. CDR3: CASSEFDYEQYF. The CDR3 region has the DNA TGTGCCAGCAGTGAATTCGACTACGAGCAGTACTTC. The complete variable domain, with remaining parts taken from reference TRBV2 and TRBJ2-7, reads EPEVTQTPSHQVTQMGQEVILRCVPISNHLYFYWYRQILGQKVEFLVSFYNNEISEKSEIFDDQFSVERPDGSNFTLKIRSTKLEDSAMYFCASSEFDYEQYFGPGTRLTVT.

The CDR3 sequence: CASSPNGRQNGEQFF. The CDR3 DNA is TGTGCCAGCAGCCCTAACGGAAGACAGAACGGTGAGCAGTTCTTC. The rearrangement links TRBV5-6 to TRBJ2-1, with a weak D call TRBD1 (5 bases). The CDR3 sequence is 15 residues long. Germline V gives CDR1 SGHDT, CDR2 YYEEEE. Trimming pared 4 bases from V and 9 bases from J, leaving 20 bases between.

This clone appeared a few times. The chain has TRBV4-1 and TRBJ1-5, with 7 bases fitting TRBD1. Trimming cost V 2 bases and J 5 bases; bases outside gene matches: 6. This CDR3 is built from 15 residues. Looked up from germline, CDR1 is MGHRA and CDR2 is YSYEKL. In DNA, the CDR3 is TGCGCCAGCAGCCAATCAGGGGGTTTCGATCAGCCCCAGCATTTT. This sequence encodes CASSQSGGFDQPQHF.

V and J are TRBV5-4 and TRBJ2-7, with 10 bases that match TRBD1. Germline values: CDR1 SGHNT, CDR2 YYREEE (reference sequence). V lost 4 bases and J lost 3; bases outside the gene matches: 4. The CDR3 is 14 residues long. The CDR3 DNA sequence: TGTGCCAGCAGCAGGACAGGGGGGCACTACGAGCAGTACTTC. It translates to CASSRTGGHYEQYF.